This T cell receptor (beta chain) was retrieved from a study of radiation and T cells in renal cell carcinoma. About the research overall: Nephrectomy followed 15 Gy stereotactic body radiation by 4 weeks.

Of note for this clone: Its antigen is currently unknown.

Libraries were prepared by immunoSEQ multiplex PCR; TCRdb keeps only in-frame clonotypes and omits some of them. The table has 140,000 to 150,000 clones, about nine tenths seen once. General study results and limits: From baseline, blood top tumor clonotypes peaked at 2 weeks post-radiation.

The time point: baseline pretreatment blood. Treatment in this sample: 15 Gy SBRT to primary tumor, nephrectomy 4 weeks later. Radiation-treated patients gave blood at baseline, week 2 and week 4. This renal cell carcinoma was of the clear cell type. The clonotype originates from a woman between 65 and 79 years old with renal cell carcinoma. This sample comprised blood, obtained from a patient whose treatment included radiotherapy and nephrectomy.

The CDR3, as DNA: TGCAGCGTATCGACAGGGGAGCATGGCTACACCTTC. This translates into CSVSTGEHGYTF. The V call is TRBV29-1, the J call TRBJ1-2, with 8 bases fitting TRBD1. CDR1 and CDR2 (germline): SQVTM, ANQGSEA. The length of the CDR3 is 12 residues. V was pared by 6 bases and J by 6 bases, with 6 bases of the junction left unmatched. The complete variable domain, with remaining parts taken from reference TRBV29-1 and TRBJ1-2, reads SAVISQKPSRDICQRGTSLTIQCQVDSQVTMMFWYRQQPGQSLTLIATANQGSEATYESGFVIDKFPISRPNLTFSTLTVSNMSPEDSSIYLCSVSTGEHGYTFGSGTRLTVV.